Included here is one TCR beta chain sequence, with context. This clone was recorded only once. It lacks a known antigen. Base qualities are not provided; no much larger clone lies one nucleotide away. The data originate from a study of blood T cell repertoires in COVID-19 (TCRdb year 2020). With respect to the entire study: Samples from collaborators originated in the United States, Italy and Spain and spanned both the acute and convalescent phases of COVID-19. The prospective study material was composed of cDNA or gDNA derived from T cells, B-cell-depleted T cells, or PBMCs. The dataset comprised deeply sampled blood TCRbeta repertoires from subjects exposed to, actively infected with, or recovered from COVID-19. The repertoires were released in a freely available public database intended as a resource for research on the immune response to SARS-CoV-2. Samples were obtained from the ongoing ImmuneRACE study (first 160 participants) and from some 1,300 subjects provided by 6 global collaborators. Sample metadata almost always included a de-identified subject ID, COVID-19 status, age in years and sex. Where available, HLA class I and class II types were obtained from metadata supplied by the sample provider rather than from assay-based typing. General study outcomes and caveats: How much clinical and demographic metadata was included differed by source and by participant, and the metadata was provided uncurated.

TCRbeta CDR3 regions were amplified from genomic DNA using the immunoSEQ Assay, a bias-controlled multiplex PCR. In the original analysis: The number of nucleated cells in each sample was estimated from the amplification of reference gene primers within the assay. To quantify the absolute abundance of each unique TCRbeta CDR3 rearrangement, sequence reads were collapsed and filtered. For each sample, productive Simpson clonality was calculated as the square root of Simpson's diversity index over productive rearrangements. What TCRdb holds here is the immuneACCESS table cut down to in-frame rearrangements. Part of the clones is not present; checked against another copy, under half of the missing clones reflect an unresolved V gene, and the others are unexplained. V and J calls plus clone size are reproduced from that table; the DNA served to infer D and trimming. Across this sample there are 300,000 to 400,000 clones, with around 87% seen only once. Jointly, the top ten make up around 8% of the sample.

At the junction V is shortened by 6 bases and J by 2 bases, with 19 bases in between. Measured from the cysteine to the phenylalanine, the CDR3 is 17 residues long. The DNA shown is the 51-base CDR3, in frame from base 1. The germline V gene provides CDR1 MDHEN and CDR2 SYDVKM. Another Seattle source contributed samples from volunteer blood donors who had recovered from COVID-19. Each collaborating institution followed its own protocols to collect whole blood in K2EDTA tubes. For TCRbeta analysis, collaborators shipped samples in one of three forms: frozen whole blood, isolated PBMCs, or DNA extracted from either of those sample types.

The source is a woman aged 50 to 60 who had recovered from COVID-19. Sequences were obtained from peripheral blood. In this chain, TRBV28 is recombined with TRBJ1-4; 5 matching bases give a weak D call of TRBD1. The CDR3 in this case is CASRAVGGRGTNEKLFF. The DNA sequence reads TGTGCCAGCAGGGCTGTCGGGGGTAGGGGTACTAATGAAAAACTGTTTTTT.